This entry describes one T cell receptor (beta chain). It has no known antigen specificity. There are no base qualities to consult, and no much larger clone falls within one base. Clipping removes 1 base from V and 2 bases from J, with 20 as the unmatched junction base count. Taken from the germline V gene, the CDR1 and CDR2 loops are LGHNA and YNFKEQ. Taken from cysteine to phenylalanine, the CDR3 has 21 residues. Here the CDR3 DNA is all that survives: 63 bases in frame from base 1. The method behind the library was the immunoSEQ multiplex PCR assay. The multiplex PCR relied on a mix of 60 forward primers for TCR Vbeta segments and 13 reverse primers for TCR Jbeta segments. A multiplex PCR assay on genomic DNA amplified the CDR3 region of rearranged TCR beta genes. Amplified TCR beta libraries were sequenced as 87-base-pair reads on the Illumina HiSeq System. Turning to the authors' computational methods: In a later analysis, 77 million or so unique TCR beta chains were counted across the 500 to 850 repertoires, and about 9.9 million of these chains were shared by at least two donors. Raw reads were error-corrected and collapsed into unique sequences by a nearest-neighbor algorithm in which closely related sequences were merged to remove PCR and sequencing errors. CDR3 sequences were aligned to IMGT reference sequences to assign V, D and J gene segments. For a sequence to be retained, a match of at least six nucleotides to both a V gene segment and a J gene segment was required. A rearrangement counted as productive if the CDR3 had no stop codons and remained in frame with V and J, and every other rearrangement counted as non-productive. Following IMGT convention, CDR3 was defined as the stretch from the second conserved V-encoded cysteine up to the conserved J-encoded phenylalanine. The earlier analysis of 587 of the donors excluded sequences that lacked an unambiguous match to a single V gene segment. An earlier analysis of about 600 of the donors called V segments functional above 56.7% productive rearrangements and segregating when the between-donor standard deviation exceeded 5%. To diagnose cytomegalovirus status from the catalog of TCR beta chain sequences, a statistical classification framework was built. A later analysis assigned V and J genes by comparing TCR nucleotide sequences with IMGT/GENE-DB human TR gene sequences. In a later analysis, CDR3 sequences and most-parsimonious VDJ recombination scenarios were assigned using the TCRdist pipeline. In a later analysis, every TCR beta chain was defined by the combination of its CDR3 amino acid sequence and its V-gene family, and reads without a unique V-gene family were dropped. In a later analysis, around 650 highly shared, low-generation-probability nucleotide sequences were removed to address suspected cross-contamination and a sequencing artifact. In a later analysis, a clonal expansion index was calculated for each public chain from normalized within-repertoire ranks of inferred template counts. Generation probabilities in a later analysis came from a VDJ recombination model fitted to out-of-frame rearrangements, and those results were checked against IGoR. In a later analysis, TCR-TCR, TCR-HLA and TCR-CMV co-occurrence was scored with hypergeometric tests, and a repertoire-size bias correction was applied to TCR pairs. In a later analysis, false discovery rates were estimated by permuting HLA or CMV assignments 20 times. In a later analysis, co-occurring TCRs were grouped using DBSCAN, with TCRdist sequence similarity added in when clustering inside HLA-allele-positive subsets. Repertoires with fewer than 30,000 or more than 120,000 public chains were left out of co-occurrence clustering, as were four to six repertoires with anomalous nucleotide sharing. TCRdb holds this immuneACCESS table with in-frame rearrangements only. Some clones are missing; in checked studies, unresolved V genes explain under half, and the rest has no known cause. V, J and clone size were drawn from that table, and D and trimming were deduced from the DNA. In all, the sample holds about 140,000 clones, and 70% to 85% of those were seen once. The ten biggest clones cover 1.9% of the sample.

The entry originates in a study of cytomegalovirus exposure and HLA in healthy donors listed by TCRdb under 2017. For context, the study as a whole: An earlier analysis of roughly 500 of the donors reported about 300 Gb of sequence data and around 110 million unique TCR beta sequences obtained from 180 million or so T cells. About 310 gigabases of sequencing data and some 85 million unique TCR sequences were included in an early release covering around 650 HLA-typed donors. Of the 300 to 450 genotyped donors, roughly 76% were placed in the genetic ancestry cluster associated with self-reported Caucasian donors. The study was designed to test whether signatures of past pathogen exposure could be identified by cataloging public T cell receptors. The study used immunosequencing to profile the T cell repertoires of 600 to 850 subjects and linked those repertoires to cytomegalovirus serostatus. Along with the roughly 710-subject first cohort, a separate validation cohort of some 130 different subjects was used. To predict cytomegalovirus infection status, the study combined high-throughput TCR immunosequencing, statistical association of individual TCRs with disease status, and machine learning. In a later analysis, previously published TCR beta repertoires from about 640 donors were re-analyzed and high-resolution HLA genotyping was added so that TCR occurrence patterns could be studied. The later analysis used no new phenotypic data to find candidate immune exposures, relying instead on TCR beta sequences and their occurrence across donors. To decide whether each TCR beta V gene segment behaved as functional or pseudogenic, an earlier analysis of fewer than 750 of the donors relied on high-throughput TCR beta sequencing. Donor age, sex, ethnicity and CMV serostatus were collected together with the repertoire data. A later genetic analysis took genome-wide SNP genotypes for about three fifths of the 666 donors and used that subset as a discovery cohort. All discovery cohort repertoires had been generated using a single sequencing platform. Both class I and class II loci were covered by HLA typing, at four-digit resolution. The number of typed donors differed by locus: about 629-640 for A, B, C, DRB1 and DQB1; 522 for DQA1; approximately 610 for DPA1; and some 470 for DPB1. Roughly five DR-DQ haplotypes were handled as single units for association and clustering because linkage in the cohort was strong. On average, 235,054 unique TCR beta nucleotide sequences were sequenced per donor among about 400 genotyped donors of the cohort, with roughly 18% of those sequences being non-productive.

In total, approximately 700 healthy bone marrow donors made up the cohort. At the time of sampling, all cohort members were nominally healthy, though unrecorded immune exposures were likely present. The donor tested CMV seronegative, placing the donor among the 350 or so seronegative members of the cohort. A peripheral blood sample was provided by each donor, and peripheral blood mononuclear cells were used for TCR beta sequencing. The Qiagen DNeasy Blood Extraction Kit was used to extract genomic DNA from the blood cell samples. What the study reported, not specific to this receptor: Assigning TCR associations to individual alleles was difficult when HLA alleles, especially DR and DQ, strongly co-occurred. In an earlier analysis of about 600 of the donors, most TCR beta V segments appeared in productive rearrangements about 87% or about 30% of the time, broadly matching IMGT annotations. Some IMGT-functional V segments, including TRBV6-2 and TRBV6-3, could not be told apart with the 87-base-pair reads, so those segments were excluded. According to a later genetic analysis, donors in an Asian-associated ancestry cluster had fewer N-insertions in productive TCRs than the roughly 670-donor mean. Seventeen rarely observed V segments, including chromosome 9 orphons, were excluded from the earlier analysis of about 500 of the donors because counts were too low. Most TCR sequences were seen in very few donors, while some public TCRs were found in many individuals. HLA typing was unavailable for some donors at each locus, so association tests used only the typed subset. A total of fewer than 200 TCR beta chains were listed by the study as associated with cytomegalovirus. In a later genetic analysis, a missense DCLRE1C variant was associated with V-gene and J-gene trimming of TCR beta chains, and the association was replicated in an independent cohort. For the cohort, immune exposure information was limited to CMV serostatus. A further reported finding was that TCR beta sequences accurately predicted the HLA-A and HLA-B alleles for most subjects in the first cohort. Correlated functional status among segregating V segments might be attributable to linkage disequilibrium, but an unknown experimental factor could not be ruled out. Three of the identified cytomegalovirus-associated TCR beta chains were confirmed in vitro to be specific for cytomegalovirus antigens. A later analysis reported that several top co-occurrence clusters appeared linked to parvovirus B19, influenza, CMV and Epstein-Barr virus. The classifier was reported to diagnose cytomegalovirus status with high specificity and sensitivity in both the original and validation cohorts. At a false discovery rate of 0.05, a later analysis linked 15,000 to 20,000 TCR beta sequences to specific HLA alleles. This cohort had only TCR beta chains sequenced, and the lack of alpha or paired-chain data limited which features could be detected. Roughly uniform sequencing depth across donors was assumed in presence/absence analyses, although this assumption may not hold. A later analysis found that most CMV-associated TCR beta chains appeared HLA-restricted, with HLA associations seemingly driven largely by CMV exposure. The authors suggested that the approach could potentially be generalized to other disease states and immunological phenotypes. In a later analysis, HLA-associated TCR beta chains showed more clonal expansion and lower generation probabilities than non-associated chains that were equally common. A cluster of highly shared sequence variants was judged likely to be a technical artifact of the sequencing pipeline. According to a later analysis, TCR association rates differed among HLA loci, with DRB1 alleles showing the most associated TCRs and HLA-C alleles showing the fewest.

Material: PBMCs. The V gene is TRBV4-2 and the J gene is TRBJ2-7; a stretch of 10 junction bases matches TRBD2. The receptor's source is a woman aged 40 to 50 in good health and CMV-seronegative. The CDR3 reads as follows: CASSQVGAGGPSAGLAYEQYF. The nucleotides read TGTGCCAGCAGCCAAGTAGGAGCGGGAGGGCCATCGGCTGGGCTCGCCTACGAGCAGTACTTC.